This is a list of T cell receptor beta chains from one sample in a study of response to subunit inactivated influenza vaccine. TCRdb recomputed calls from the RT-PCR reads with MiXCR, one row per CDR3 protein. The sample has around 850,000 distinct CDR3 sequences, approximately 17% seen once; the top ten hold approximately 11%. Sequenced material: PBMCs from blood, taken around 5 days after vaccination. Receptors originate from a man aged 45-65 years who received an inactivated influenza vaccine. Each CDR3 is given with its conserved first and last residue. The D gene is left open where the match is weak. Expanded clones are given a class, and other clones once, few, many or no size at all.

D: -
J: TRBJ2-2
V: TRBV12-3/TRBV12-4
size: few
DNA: TGTGCCAGCAGTTTACTACAGAACACCGGGGAGCTGTTTTTT
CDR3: CASSLLQNTGELFF

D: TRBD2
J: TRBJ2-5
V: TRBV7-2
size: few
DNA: TGTGCCAGCAGCACCAAGCAGGGCCTAGCGGGTGCAGAGACCCAGTACTTC
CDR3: CASSTKQGLAGAETQYF

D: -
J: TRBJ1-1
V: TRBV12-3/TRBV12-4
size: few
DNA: TGTGCCAGCAGTTTTAACCTCAACACTGAAGCTTTCTTT
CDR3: CASSFNLNTEAFF

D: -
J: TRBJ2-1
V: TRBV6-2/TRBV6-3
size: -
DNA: TGTGCCAGCACGGCAGGGCTACCCTACAATGAGCAGTTCTTC
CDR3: CASTAGLPYNEQFF

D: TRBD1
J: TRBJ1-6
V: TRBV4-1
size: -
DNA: TGCGCCAGCAGCCAAATGTGGGACAGTTCCTATAATTCACCCCTCCACTTT
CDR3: CASSQMWDSSYNSPLHF

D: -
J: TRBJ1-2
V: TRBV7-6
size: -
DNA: TGTGCCAGCAGCCTCGAGGCAGGACCCCACCGGATCTATGGCTACACCTTC
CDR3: CASSLEAGPHRIYGYTF

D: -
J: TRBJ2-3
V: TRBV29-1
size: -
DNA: TGCAGCGTTGTGGAACTCACTATCACAGATACGCAGTATTTT
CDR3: CSVVELTITDTQYF

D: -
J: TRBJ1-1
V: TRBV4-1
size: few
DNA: TGCGCCAGCAGCCAAGATTATGGACTGAACACTGAAGCTTTCTTT
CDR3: CASSQDYGLNTEAFF

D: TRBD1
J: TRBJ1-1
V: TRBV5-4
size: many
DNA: TGTGCCAGCAGCCCCGGACAGGCGACGTACACTGAAGCTTTCTTT
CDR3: CASSPGQATYTEAFF

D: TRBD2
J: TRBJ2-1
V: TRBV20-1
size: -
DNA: TGCAGTGCCAAGGGACTAGCGGACTACAATGAGCAGTTCTTC
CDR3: CSAKGLADYNEQFF

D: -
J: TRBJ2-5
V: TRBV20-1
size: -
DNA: TGCAGTGTGTCCCCAGAGGGGGAGCCCCAAGAGACCCAGTACTTC
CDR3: CSVSPEGEPQETQYF

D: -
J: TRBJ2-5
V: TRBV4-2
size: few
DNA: TGTGCCAGCAGCCAAGGCCCGGCCCCAGGGTCGACCCAGTACTTC
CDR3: CASSQGPAPGSTQYF

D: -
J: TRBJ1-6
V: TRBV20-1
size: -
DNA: TGCAGTTTGACCCAAGGGCCTGATTCACCCCTCCACTTT
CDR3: CSLTQGPDSPLHF

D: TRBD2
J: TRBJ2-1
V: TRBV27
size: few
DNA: TGTGCCAGCAGTTTATGGTCTAGCGGGAGGTACAATGAGCAGTTCTTC
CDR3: CASSLWSSGRYNEQFF

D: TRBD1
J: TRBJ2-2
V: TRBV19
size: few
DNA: TGTGCCAGTAGTATCTGGACAGGGGCCGGGGAGCTGTTTTTT
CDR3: CASSIWTGAGELFF

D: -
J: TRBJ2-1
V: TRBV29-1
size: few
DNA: TGCAGCGCTCTGAGGGGGTATCCCTACAATGAGCAGTTCTTC
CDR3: CSALRGYPYNEQFF

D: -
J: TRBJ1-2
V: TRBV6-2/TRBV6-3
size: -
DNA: TGTGCCAGCAGTTACTCGGCTTGGAGAGGGTCTAACTATGGCTACACCTTC
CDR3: CASSYSAWRGSNYGYTF

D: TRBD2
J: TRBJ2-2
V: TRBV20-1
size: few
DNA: TGCAGTGCTAGAGGTCTAGCGGGGTGGGAGCTGTTTTTT
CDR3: CSARGLAGWELFF

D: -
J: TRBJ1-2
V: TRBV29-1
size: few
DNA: TGCAGCGTTGAAGGCAGGGTTGGTTACACCTTC
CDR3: CSVEGRVGYTF

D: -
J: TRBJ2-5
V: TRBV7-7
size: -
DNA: TGTGCTAGCAGCCCGGAACCCTCGGAGACCCAGTACTTC
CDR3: CASSPEPSETQYF

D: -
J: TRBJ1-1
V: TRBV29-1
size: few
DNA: TGCAGCGTTGAAGGGGCAGGGGTGGTGACTGAAGCTTTCTTT
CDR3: CSVEGAGVVTEAFF

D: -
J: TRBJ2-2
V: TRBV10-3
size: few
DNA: TGTGCCATCAGTGTCCATCCAACCGGGGAGCTGTTTTTT
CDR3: CAISVHPTGELFF

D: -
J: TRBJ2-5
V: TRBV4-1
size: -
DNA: TGCGCCAGCAGCCAAGAGTCCTTGGGGCGCGGCCTCCAAGAGACCCAGTACTTC
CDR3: CASSQESLGRGLQETQYF

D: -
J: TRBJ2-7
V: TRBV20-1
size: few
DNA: TGCAGTGTTATAGGGAGCGAAGTCTACGAGCAGTACTTC
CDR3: CSVIGSEVYEQYF

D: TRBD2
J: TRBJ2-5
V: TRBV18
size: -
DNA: TGTGCCAGCTCACCACCGAAAGGGACTAGCGGCCAAGAGACCCAGTACTTC
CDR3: CASSPPKGTSGQETQYF

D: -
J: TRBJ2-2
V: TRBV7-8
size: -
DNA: TGTGCCAGCAGCTTAGCGCACGGGGGCGCGAACACCGGGGAGCTGTTTTTT
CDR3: CASSLAHGGANTGELFF

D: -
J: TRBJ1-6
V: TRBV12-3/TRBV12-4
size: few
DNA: TGTGCCAGCAGTTATGGAGCACCCCTCCACTTT
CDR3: CASSYGAPLHF